Shown below are 8 T cell receptor beta chains from a single sample sequenced in a study of regulatory and conventional T cells in RAG deficiency. Repertoires were generated with immunoSEQ multiplex PCR, while TCRdb's copy carries only in-frame clones and drops some. The repertoire holds 34,000 or so clones, with about 89% as singletons. The same data also went into a second study, on regulatory T cells. That work adds: Amplification used 52 TRBV primers and 13 TRBJ primers.

Material: CD8+ T cells sorted from blood. These receptors were obtained from a human donor in good health.

V gene TRBV6-1 combines with J gene TRBJ1-1; D unresolved. Germline V gene lookup returns CDR1 MNHNS and CDR2 SASEGT. V lost 0 bases, J lost 3 bases, and 8 bases lay in between. The CDR3 is 14 amino acids. CDR3 nucleotide sequence: TGTGCCAGCAGTGAAGCGTGGGCGGACACTGAAGCTTTCTTT. This sequence encodes CASSEAWADTEAFF.

The rearrangement uses TRBV18 and TRBJ2-3; D is unresolved. Germline V lookup: CDR1 KGHSH, CDR2 LQKENI. The CDR3 is 12 residues long. The V end was cut by 0 bases, the J end by 4 bases, with 2 bases between. CDR3 sequence reads: CASSPPPDTQYF. CDR3 DNA sequence: TGTGCCAGCTCACCACCCCCAGATACGCAGTATTTT.

The rearrangement links TRBV9 to TRBJ2-1; D perhaps matches TRBD2 (5 bases). Germline-derived CDR1 and CDR2 are SGDLS and YYNGEE. CDR3 length: 11 amino acids. With 1 base removed from V and 10 bases from J, the gap between germline ends came to 6 bases. This chain's CDR3 is CASSVSGEQFF. CDR3 in DNA: TGTGCCAGCAGCGTAAGCGGCGAGCAGTTCTTC.

This clone was seen once. This rearrangement joins TRBV5-6 to TRBJ2-3, with 10 bases lining up with TRBD2. Trimming cost V 4 bases and J 3 bases; bases outside gene matches: 14. Germline V lookup: CDR1 SGHDT, CDR2 YYEEEE. The CDR3 length is 18 residues. The CDR3 spells CASSPGSGGAGETDTQYF. The CDR3 DNA follows: TGTGCCAGCAGCCCCGGGAGCGGGGGGGCCGGAGAGACAGATACGCAGTATTTT.

This rearrangement joins TRBV19 to TRBJ2-1, with a weak D call TRBD2 (6 bases). This CDR3 has 13 residues. The germline V gene has CDR1 LNHDA and CDR2 SQIVND (reference sequence). Trimming left V 3 bases short and J 9 bases short, with 12 bases between. CDR3 bases: TGTGCCAGTAGTATCGGGAGCTCGAGTGAGCAGTTCTTC. The encoded protein is CASSIGSSSEQFF.

With respect to this clone: This same CDR3 is encoded by further DNA sequences in the sample. V is TRBV28 and J is TRBJ2-7; the D is unclear. Looked up from germline, CDR1 is MDHEN and CDR2 is SYDVKM. Trimming took 5 bases from V and 3 from J, leaving 14 bases between them. CDR3 length: 14 residues. CDR3 in amino acids: CASSPAAPNYEQYF. CDR3 DNA: TGTGCCAGCAGTCCCGCAGCACCAAACTACGAGCAGTACTTC.

This clone has a single count. The V call is TRBV5-1, the J call TRBJ1-2; D unresolved. Trimming stripped 4 bases from V and 5 bases from J, with 9 bases between. CDR1 is SGHRS and CDR2 is YFSETQ in the germline V gene. This CDR3 region has 12 residues. CDR3 in DNA: TGCGCCAGCAGCACCTTTGGATATGGCTACACCTTC. Its protein product is CASSTFGYGYTF.

The sample holds one count of this clone. The chain links TRBV11-2 to TRBJ2-7; either TRBD1 or TRBD2 may supply D (5 bases each). The CDR3 contains 15 residues. Germline lookup yields CDR1 SGHAT and CDR2 FQNNGV. V was clipped by 1 base and J by 3 bases, with 13 bases between them. The CDR3, as DNA: TGTGCCAGCAGCTTAGCAGCGGTGGGGGTCTACGAGCAGTACTTC. Protein sequence: CASSLAAVGVYEQYF.